This section outlines one TCR beta chain sequence together with its context. Its antigen is still unknown. No clone much larger than this one lies a single base away; base qualities are absent. TCRbeta CDR3 regions were amplified from genomic DNA using the immunoSEQ Assay, a bias-controlled multiplex PCR. In the original analysis: The number of nucleated cells in each sample was estimated from the amplification of reference gene primers within the assay. To quantify the absolute abundance of each unique TCRbeta CDR3 rearrangement, sequence reads were collapsed and filtered. For each sample, productive Simpson clonality was calculated as the square root of Simpson's diversity index over productive rearrangements. TCRdb carries this immuneACCESS record with in-frame sequences only. Its versions omit some clonotypes, under half of them owing to an unresolved V gene in the studies checked, with the rest unexplained. V and J calls and clone size are those listed in that table; D and trimming were worked out from the DNA. The sample table contains about 430,000 clones; only one count was recorded for 70% to 90% of them. The ten largest clones add up to about 1.5% of the sample.

This entry belongs to a study of blood T cell repertoires in COVID-19 (dated by TCRdb to the early 2020s). Regarding the research as a whole: Collaborator samples came from the United States, Italy and Spain and covered acute and convalescent phases of COVID-19. The material from the prospective study consisted of cDNA or gDNA derived from T cells, B-cell-depleted T cells, or PBMCs. Nearly every sample came with metadata listing a de-identified subject ID, COVID-19 status, age in years and sex. The repertoires were made available in a free public database intended to serve as a resource for research on the immune response to SARS-CoV-2. The samples were drawn from the first 160 participants of the ongoing ImmuneRACE study and from over 950 subjects provided by 6 global collaborators. Where available, HLA class I and class II types were obtained from metadata supplied by the sample provider rather than from assay-based typing. Deeply sampled blood TCRbeta repertoires from subjects exposed to, actively infected with, or recovered from COVID-19 were included in the dataset. Study-level results and caveats: How much clinical and demographic metadata was included differed by source and by participant, and the metadata was provided uncurated.

Reading from cysteine to phenylalanine, the CDR3 counts 16 amino acids. Only the CDR3 part of the read is kept: 48 bases, read in frame from the first base. The germline V gene (reference sequence) sets CDR1 to MNHEY and CDR2 to SMNVEV. The junction carries 26 bases between V and J, which are trimmed by 10 bases and 7 bases respectively. Participants in the prospective study were aged about 18 to 90 years, lived in over 20 United States geographic areas, and enrolled through a virtual design. In the prospective study, participants were assigned to cohorts based on the clinical history participants reported in a screening survey and a study questionnaire. Exposed participants had been in contact with someone with a PCR-confirmed or clinician-diagnosed COVID-19 case within 2 weeks of study entry. In the prospective study, mobile phlebotomists collected whole blood, serum and a nasopharyngeal or oropharyngeal swab from each participant. Additional blood draws and questionnaires over an approximately two-month period could optionally be provided by prospective study participants. Before DNA extraction, prospective study blood samples were shipped either frozen or at room temperature.

The sample taken for sequencing was PBMCs or T cells enriched from blood (not recorded which). This receptor was taken from a woman between 18 and 29 years old who had been exposed to COVID-19. The sequence joins TRBV27 to TRBJ2-1, with TRBD2 tentatively as D gene (6 bases match). The DNA reads as follows: TGTGCCATCCTCCGGGGTCCGGGGGAGTGGGGTAATGAGCAGTTCTTC. Its protein product is CAILRGPGEWGNEQFF.